One TCR beta chain is described in this entry. Gene names and germline refer to mouse. The missing CDR3 end, 1 residue past where the read stops, is filled in from the germline J gene. Documented time point: mouse harvest day 14 after allogeneic transplant. The graft held 10^6 splenic CD5+ T cells and 10^7 T-cell-depleted bone marrow cells. Sequenced by immunoSEQ multiplex PCR; TCRdb stores in-frame clones only, minus some. This table has over 1,500 clones, around 50% appearing once. This sample was taken from a study of tissue T cells after allogeneic stem cell transplantation. The CDR3 contains 14 residues. Germline V gives CDR1 KGHTA, CDR2 FQNQQP.

The sequenced sample was gut tissue. The chain is built from TRBV23 and TRBJ2-5; no DNA check was done on the table's D call, TRBD2. This TCR was sampled from a female BALB/c mouse given C57BL/6 T cells with graft-versus-host disease after an allogeneic hematopoietic cell transplant. Partial CDR3 DNA: TGCTCCAGCAGTCGAGGTCTGGGCCAAGACACCCAGTAC. Protein: CSSSRGLGQDTQY. The whole CDR3 sequence reads CSSSRGLGQDTQYF.